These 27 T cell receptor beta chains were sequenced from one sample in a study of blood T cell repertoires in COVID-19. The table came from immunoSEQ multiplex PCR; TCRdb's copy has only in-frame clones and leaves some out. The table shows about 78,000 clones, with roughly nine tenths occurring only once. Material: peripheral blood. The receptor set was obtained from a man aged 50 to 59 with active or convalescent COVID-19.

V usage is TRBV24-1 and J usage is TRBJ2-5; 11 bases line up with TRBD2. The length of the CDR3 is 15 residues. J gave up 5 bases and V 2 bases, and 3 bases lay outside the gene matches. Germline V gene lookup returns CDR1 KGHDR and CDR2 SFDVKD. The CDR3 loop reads CATSDSRTSGETQYF. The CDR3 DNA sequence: TGTGCCACCAGTGATTCCCGGACTAGCGGGGAGACCCAGTACTTC.

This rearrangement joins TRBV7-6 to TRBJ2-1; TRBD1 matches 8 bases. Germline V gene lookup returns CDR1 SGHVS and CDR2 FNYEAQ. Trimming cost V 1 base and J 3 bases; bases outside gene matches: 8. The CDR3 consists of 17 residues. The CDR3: CASSLGQGSKGYNEQFF. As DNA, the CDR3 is TGTGCCAGCAGCTTAGGACAGGGGTCCAAAGGCTACAATGAGCAGTTCTTC.

The CDR3: CASAIGETQYF. CDR3 nucleotides: TGTGCCAGCGCTATCGGGGAGACCCAGTACTTC. J is TRBJ2-5 and V is TRBV12-3 or TRBV12-4; D is unresolved. Between the trimmed V and J ends, which lost 8 bases and 5 bases, there was a span of 9 bases. This CDR3 comprises 11 residues.

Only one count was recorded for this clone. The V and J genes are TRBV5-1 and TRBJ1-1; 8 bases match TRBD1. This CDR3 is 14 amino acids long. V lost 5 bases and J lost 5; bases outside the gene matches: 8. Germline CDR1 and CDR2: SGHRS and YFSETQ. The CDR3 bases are TGCGCCAGCAGTTCGGGACAGGCGGTAACTGAAGCTTTCTTT. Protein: CASSSGQAVTEAFF.

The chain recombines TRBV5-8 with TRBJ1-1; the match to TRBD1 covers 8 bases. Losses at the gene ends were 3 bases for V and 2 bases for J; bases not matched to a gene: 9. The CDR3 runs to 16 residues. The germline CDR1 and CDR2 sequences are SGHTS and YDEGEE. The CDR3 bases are TGTGCCAGCAGCTCCAGGCCCGGGACAGGAAACACTGAAGCTTTCTTT. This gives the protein CASSSRPGTGNTEAFF.

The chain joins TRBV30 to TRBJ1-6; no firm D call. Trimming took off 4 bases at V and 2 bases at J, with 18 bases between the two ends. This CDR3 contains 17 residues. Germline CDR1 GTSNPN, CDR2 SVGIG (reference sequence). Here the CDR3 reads CAWTQDVRITYNSPLHF. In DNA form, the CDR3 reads TGTGCCTGGACCCAGGATGTCAGGATAACCTATAATTCACCCCTCCACTTT.

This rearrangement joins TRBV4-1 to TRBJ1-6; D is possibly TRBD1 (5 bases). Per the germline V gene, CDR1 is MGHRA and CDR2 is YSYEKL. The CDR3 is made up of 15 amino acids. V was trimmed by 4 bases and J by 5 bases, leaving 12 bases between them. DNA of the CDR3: TGCGCCAGCAGCCTACTCCAGGGTAATAATTCACCCCTCCACTTT. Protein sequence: CASSLLQGNNSPLHF.

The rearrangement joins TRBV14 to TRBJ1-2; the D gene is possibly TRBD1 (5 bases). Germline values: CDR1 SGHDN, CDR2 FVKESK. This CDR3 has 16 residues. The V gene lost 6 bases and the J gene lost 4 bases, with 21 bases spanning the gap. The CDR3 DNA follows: TGTGCCAGCAGTTCCGGGACTGGCGAAAGGGGCTATGGCTACACCTTC. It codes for CASSSGTGERGYGYTF.

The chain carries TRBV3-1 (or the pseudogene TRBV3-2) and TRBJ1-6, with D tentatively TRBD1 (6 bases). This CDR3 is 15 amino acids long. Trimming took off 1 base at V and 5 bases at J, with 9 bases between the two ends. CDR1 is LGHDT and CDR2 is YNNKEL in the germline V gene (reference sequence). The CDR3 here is CASSQGPGDNSPLHF. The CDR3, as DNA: TGTGCCAGCAGCCAAGGGCCAGGGGATAATTCACCCCTCCACTTT.

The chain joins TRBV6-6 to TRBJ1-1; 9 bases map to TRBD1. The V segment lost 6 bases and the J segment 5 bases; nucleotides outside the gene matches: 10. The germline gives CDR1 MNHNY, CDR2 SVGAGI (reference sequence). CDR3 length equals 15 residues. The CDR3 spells CASSPGTGSRTEAFF. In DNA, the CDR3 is TGTGCCAGCAGCCCCGGGACAGGGAGTCGAACTGAAGCTTTCTTT.

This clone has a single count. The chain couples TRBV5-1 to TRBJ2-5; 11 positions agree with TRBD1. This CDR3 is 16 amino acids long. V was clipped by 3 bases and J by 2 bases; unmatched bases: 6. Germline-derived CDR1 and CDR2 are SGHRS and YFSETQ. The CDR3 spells CASSSTGTGGQETQYF. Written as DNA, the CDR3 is TGCGCCAGCAGCTCAACCGGGACAGGGGGTCAAGAGACCCAGTACTTC. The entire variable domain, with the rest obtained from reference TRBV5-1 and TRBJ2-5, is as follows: KAGVTQTPRYLIKTRGQQVTLSCSPISGHRSVSWYQQTPGQGLQFLFEYFSETQRNKGNFPGRFSGRQFSNSRSEMNVSTLELGDSALYLCASSSTGTGGQETQYFGPGTRLLVL.

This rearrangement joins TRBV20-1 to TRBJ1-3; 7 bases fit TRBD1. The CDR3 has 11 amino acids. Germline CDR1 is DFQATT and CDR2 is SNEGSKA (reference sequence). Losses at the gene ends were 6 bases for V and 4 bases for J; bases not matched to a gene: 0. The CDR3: CSAGQGNTIYF. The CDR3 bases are TGCAGTGCGGGACAGGGAAACACCATATATTTT.

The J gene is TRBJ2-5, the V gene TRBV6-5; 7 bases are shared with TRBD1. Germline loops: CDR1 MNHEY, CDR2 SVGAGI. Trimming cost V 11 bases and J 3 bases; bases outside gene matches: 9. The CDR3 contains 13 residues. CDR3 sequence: CAGNLGQEETQYF. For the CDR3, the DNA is TGTGCCGGGAACCTTGGACAGGAAGAGACCCAGTACTTC.

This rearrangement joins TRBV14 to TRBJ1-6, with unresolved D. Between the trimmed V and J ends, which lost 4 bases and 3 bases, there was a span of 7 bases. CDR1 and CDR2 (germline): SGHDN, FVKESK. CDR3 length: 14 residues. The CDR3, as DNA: TGTGCCAGCAGCCTACAGCTCTATAATTCACCCCTCCACTTT. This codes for CASSLQLYNSPLHF.

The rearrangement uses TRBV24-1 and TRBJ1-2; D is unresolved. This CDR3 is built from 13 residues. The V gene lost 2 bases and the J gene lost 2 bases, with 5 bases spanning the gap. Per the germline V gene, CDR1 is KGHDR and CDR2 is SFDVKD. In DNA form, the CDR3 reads TGTGCCACCAGTGATTCCCCAAACTATGGCTACACCTTC. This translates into CATSDSPNYGYTF.

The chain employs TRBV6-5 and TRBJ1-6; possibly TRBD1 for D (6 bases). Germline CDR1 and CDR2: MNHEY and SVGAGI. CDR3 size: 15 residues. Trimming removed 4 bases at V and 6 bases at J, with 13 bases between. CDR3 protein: CASSSQQGSNSPLHF. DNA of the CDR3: TGTGCCAGCAGTTCGCAACAGGGCAGTAATTCACCCCTCCACTTT.

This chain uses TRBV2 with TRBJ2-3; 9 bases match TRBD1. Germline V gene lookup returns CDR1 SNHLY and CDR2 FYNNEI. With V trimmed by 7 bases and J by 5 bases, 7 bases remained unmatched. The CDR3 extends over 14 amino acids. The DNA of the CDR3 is TGTGCCAGCACTTCGGGACAGGGAATAGATACGCAGTATTTT. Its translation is CASTSGQGIDTQYF.

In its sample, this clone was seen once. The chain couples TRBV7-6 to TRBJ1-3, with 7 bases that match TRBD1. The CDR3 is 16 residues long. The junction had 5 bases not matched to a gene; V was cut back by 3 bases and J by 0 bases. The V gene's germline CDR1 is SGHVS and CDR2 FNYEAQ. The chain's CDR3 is CASSFGQVDSGNTIYF. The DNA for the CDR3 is TGTGCCAGCAGCTTCGGACAGGTGGACTCTGGAAACACCATATATTTT.

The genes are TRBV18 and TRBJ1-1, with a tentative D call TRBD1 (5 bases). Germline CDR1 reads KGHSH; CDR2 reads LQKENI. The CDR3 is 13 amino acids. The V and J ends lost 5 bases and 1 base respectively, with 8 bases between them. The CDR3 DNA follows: TGTGCCAGCTCATCAGACAGGAACACTGAAGCTTTCTTT. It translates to CASSSDRNTEAFF.

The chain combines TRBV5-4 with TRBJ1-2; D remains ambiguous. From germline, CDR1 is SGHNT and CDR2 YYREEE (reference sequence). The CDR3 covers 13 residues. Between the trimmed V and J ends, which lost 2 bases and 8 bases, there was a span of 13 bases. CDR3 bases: TGTGCCAGCAGCTTATCCACCCAGTACGGCTACACCTTC. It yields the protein CASSLSTQYGYTF.

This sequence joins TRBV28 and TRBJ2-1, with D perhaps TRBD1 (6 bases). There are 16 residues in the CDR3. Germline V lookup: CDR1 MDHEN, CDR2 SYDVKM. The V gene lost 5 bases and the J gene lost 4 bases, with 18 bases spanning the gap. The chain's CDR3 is CASSPQGPEYYNEQFF. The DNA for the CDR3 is TGTGCCAGCAGTCCCCAGGGGCCGGAATATTACAATGAGCAGTTCTTC.

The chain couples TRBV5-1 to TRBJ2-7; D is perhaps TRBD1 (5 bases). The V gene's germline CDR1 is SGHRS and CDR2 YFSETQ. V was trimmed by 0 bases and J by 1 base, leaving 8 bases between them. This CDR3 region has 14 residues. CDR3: CASSLGGKSYEQYF. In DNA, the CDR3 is TGCGCCAGCAGCTTGGGGGGCAAGTCCTACGAGCAGTACTTC. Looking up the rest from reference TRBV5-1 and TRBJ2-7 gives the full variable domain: KAGVTQTPRYLIKTRGQQVTLSCSPISGHRSVSWYQQTPGQGLQFLFEYFSETQRNKGNFPGRFSGRQFSNSRSEMNVSTLELGDSALYLCASSLGGKSYEQYFGPGTRLTVT.

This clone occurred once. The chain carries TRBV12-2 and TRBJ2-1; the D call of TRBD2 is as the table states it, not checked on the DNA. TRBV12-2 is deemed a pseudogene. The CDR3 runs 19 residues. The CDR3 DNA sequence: TGTGCAAGTCGCTTAGTAGGCCCTGGGCTAGCGGGGACCTACAATGAGCAGTTCTTC. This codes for CASRLVGPGLAGTYNEQFF.

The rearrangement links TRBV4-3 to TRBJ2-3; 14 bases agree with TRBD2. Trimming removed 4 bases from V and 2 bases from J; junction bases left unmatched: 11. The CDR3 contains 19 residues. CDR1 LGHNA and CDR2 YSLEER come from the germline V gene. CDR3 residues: CASSLRWTSGGSSTDTQYF. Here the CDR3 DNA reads TGCGCCAGCAGCCTTCGTTGGACTAGCGGGGGGTCTTCCACAGATACGCAGTATTTT.

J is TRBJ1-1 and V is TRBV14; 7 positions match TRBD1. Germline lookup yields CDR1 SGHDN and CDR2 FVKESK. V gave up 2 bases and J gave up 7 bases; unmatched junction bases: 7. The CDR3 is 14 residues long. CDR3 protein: CASSQFNDRVEAFF. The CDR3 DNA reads TGTGCCAGCAGCCAATTCAACGACAGGGTTGAAGCTTTCTTT.

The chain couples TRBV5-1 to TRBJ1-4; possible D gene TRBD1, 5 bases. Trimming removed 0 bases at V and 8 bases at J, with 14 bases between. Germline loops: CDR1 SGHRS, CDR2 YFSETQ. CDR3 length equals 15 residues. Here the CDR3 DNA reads TGCGCCAGCAGCTTGGCCGGCAGGGCAGACGAAAAACTGTTTTTT. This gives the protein CASSLAGRADEKLFF.

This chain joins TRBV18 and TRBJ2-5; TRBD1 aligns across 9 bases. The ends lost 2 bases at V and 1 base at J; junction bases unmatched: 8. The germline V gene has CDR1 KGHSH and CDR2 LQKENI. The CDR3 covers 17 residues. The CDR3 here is CASSPLLTGGRQETQYF. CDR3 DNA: TGTGCCAGCTCACCATTACTAACAGGGGGCCGCCAAGAGACCCAGTACTTC.